The entry below gives a single T cell receptor beta chain sequence along with its context. The sample comes from a study of blood T cell repertoires in COVID-19. Study context: The United States, Italy and Spain provided the acute and convalescent COVID-19 samples.

With 1 base removed from V and 8 bases from J, the gap between germline ends came to 17 bases. The CDR3 has 15 residues. Germline CDR1 LGHNT, CDR2 FRNRAP. Participants reported their clinical history, and cohort assignment relied on those reports. Before being deemed recovered, Cohort 3 donors had two negative PCRs, clearance, or symptom resolution. Study processing details: The assay estimated nucleated cells by amplifying reference gene primers. Sequencing was performed with immunoSEQ multiplex PCR; in TCRdb, only in-frame clones are kept and a portion is missing. For V, J and clone size, that table is used; D and trimming come from the DNA. The sample shows over 200,000 clones, approximately 80% of them seen only once.

The sample comprised PBMCs or T cells enriched from blood (not recorded which). The chain combines TRBV12-5 with TRBJ1-1, with D tentatively TRBD1 (6 bases). This receptor was taken from a man between 60 and 70 years old who had recovered from COVID-19. DNA for the CDR3: TGTGCTAGTGGTTTGGAGGTACAGGGTAGGATCGAAGCTTTCTTT. Its translation is CASGLEVQGRIEAFF.